The 25 T cell receptor beta chains listed next were all sequenced from one sample in a study of OX40 agonist ivuxolimab in advanced cancers. Here immunoSEQ multiplex PCR was the method, and the copy in TCRdb shows in-frame clones only, minus some. The table has some 65,000 clones, about nine tenths seen once. This material consisted of CD4+ or CD8+ T cells sorted from blood, taken in a trial of the OX40 agonist ivuxolimab. All receptors derive from an adult with an advanced solid tumor such as melanoma, head and neck, liver or kidney cancer.

The chain is built from TRBV10-3 and TRBJ1-1; 10 bases agree with TRBD1. The CDR3 loop spans 15 amino acids. Germline assignment: CDR1 ENHRY and CDR2 SYGVKD. Germline trimming cut 2 bases from V and 4 bases from J; bases unmatched to any gene: 4. Here the CDR3 reads CAISEPGQGFTEAFF. DNA of the CDR3: TGTGCCATCAGTGAGCCGGGACAGGGGTTCACTGAAGCTTTCTTT.

The chain joins TRBV5-6 to TRBJ2-5; D is undetermined. The V and J ends lost 2 bases and 5 bases respectively, with 7 bases between them. Germline V CDR1 and CDR2: SGHDT, YYEEEE. This CDR3 has 12 residues. CDR3 coding DNA: TGTGCCAGCAGCTTCTCGTCGGAGACCCAGTACTTC. The encoded protein is CASSFSSETQYF.

The V call is TRBV15, the J call TRBJ1-5; D remains unclear. The CDR3 totals 14 residues. The V gene's germline CDR1 is LNHNV and CDR2 YYDKDF (reference sequence). V was cut by 5 bases and J by 4 bases, with 12 bases left in between. The CDR3 DNA reads TGTGCCACCAGCCCTCTTACGGGGAATCAGCCCCAGCATTTT. Its protein product is CATSPLTGNQPQHF.

The rearrangement joins TRBV5-8 to TRBJ1-2; no definite D call. The CDR3 is 14 amino acids. Per the germline V gene, CDR1 is SGHTS and CDR2 is YDEGEE. V dropped 4 bases and J dropped 5 bases, with 15 bases sitting between them. CDR3 sequence reads: CASSPGGISYGYTF. The CDR3 region has the DNA TGTGCCAGCAGCCCAGGAGGGATATCATATGGCTACACCTTC.

V usage is TRBV7-6 and J usage is TRBJ2-5; TRBD2 matches 11 bases. The CDR3 is 16 residues long. The V segment lost 5 bases and the J segment 5 bases; nucleotides outside the gene matches: 10. CDR1 is SGHVS, CDR2 FNYEAQ, per germline. DNA of the CDR3: TGTGCCAGCAGCCGCCTTAGCGGGGGGGCGCGGGAGACCCAGTACTTC. Its translation: CASSRLSGGARETQYF. Full variable domain (outside the CDR3, taken from reference TRBV7-6 and TRBJ2-5): GAGVSQSPRYKVTKRGQDVALRCDPISGHVSLYWYRQALGQGPEFLTYFNYEAQQDKSGLPNDRFSAERPEGSISTLTIQRTEQRDSAMYRCASSRLSGGARETQYFGPGTRLLVL.

The genes are TRBV30 and TRBJ2-6; perhaps TRBD1 as D (6 bases). The CDR3 length is 20 residues. Trimming cost V 2 bases and J 2 bases, with 25 bases left between them. Germline V gives CDR1 GTSNPN, CDR2 SVGIG (reference sequence). The CDR3, as DNA: TGTGCCTGGAGTTCACGGGACACCTTAAAAAAAGGGGCTGGGGCCAACGTCCTGACTTTC. As protein: CAWSSRDTLKKGAGANVLTF.

This clone occurred once. The V gene is TRBV6-1, the J gene TRBJ2-3; 10 positions match TRBD1. Germline loops: CDR1 MNHNS, CDR2 SASEGT. The trim removed 6 bases at V and 2 bases at J, leaving 5 bases unmatched. This CDR3 contains 15 residues. CDR3 protein: CASRLGQGNTDTQYF. The DNA for the CDR3 is TGTGCCAGCAGGCTGGGACAGGGGAACACAGATACGCAGTATTTT.

This chain connects TRBV4-3 to TRBJ1-5; no firm D call. V was shortened by 0 bases and J by 2 bases, with 8 bases between the two germline ends. This CDR3 is built from 15 residues. Germline V gene lookup returns CDR1 LGHNA and CDR2 YSLEER. The CDR3 loop is CASSQDGGGNQPQHF. CDR3 DNA sequence: TGCGCCAGCAGCCAAGATGGCGGGGGCAATCAGCCCCAGCATTTT.

The V call is TRBV19, the J call TRBJ1-1, with D possibly being TRBD1 (5 bases). In germline, CDR1 is LNHDA, CDR2 SQIVND (reference sequence). Deletions cut 8 bases from V and 5 bases from J, with 15 bases between. The CDR3 has 13 residues. The CDR3 spells CASRGGSYTEAFF. The CDR3 DNA follows: TGTGCCAGTCGGGGGGGATCGTATACTGAAGCTTTCTTT.

This clone was seen just once. The CDR3 protein is CASSENPWAGNSPLHF. CDR3 DNA: TGTGCCAGCAGTGAAAACCCTTGGGCGGGAAATTCACCCCTCCACTTT. The chain employs TRBV6-1 and TRBJ1-6; D remains ambiguous. The CDR3 covers 16 residues. V shed 2 bases and J shed 7 bases, with 15 bases lying between them. In germline, CDR1 is MNHNS, CDR2 SASEGT.

The gene calls are TRBV19 and TRBJ1-1, with D possibly being TRBD1 (6 bases). This CDR3 contains 16 residues. Trimming took off 5 bases at V and 1 base at J, with 17 bases between the two ends. The V gene's germline CDR1 is LNHDA and CDR2 SQIVND (reference sequence). The CDR3 loop reads CASSPRGAYGNTEAFF. CDR3 sequence (DNA): TGTGCCAGTAGTCCCAGGGGTGCATATGGGAACACTGAAGCTTTCTTT.

The V and J genes are TRBV18 and TRBJ2-3; D is ambiguous. The germline gives CDR1 KGHSH, CDR2 LQKENI. The ends were cut back, 2 bases at V and 0 bases at J, with 9 bases in the middle. This CDR3 has 15 amino acids. The CDR3 loop reads CASSPKKPSTDTQYF. The CDR3 nucleotides read TGTGCCAGCTCACCAAAGAAACCGAGCACAGATACGCAGTATTTT.

The J gene is TRBJ1-1, the V gene TRBV28; 7 positions match TRBD1. The V segment lost 5 bases and the J segment 0 bases; nucleotides outside the gene matches: 6. Germline V CDR1 and CDR2: MDHEN, SYDVKM. The CDR3 is 15 residues long. CDR3 in DNA: TGTGCCAGCAGTCCTCCGGGACAGCTGAACACTGAAGCTTTCTTT. Residues: CASSPPGQLNTEAFF.

This clone was counted between two and nine times. The CDR3 sequence is CASSRQINYGYTF. The CDR3 nucleotides are TGTGCCAGTAGTAGACAGATTAACTATGGCTACACCTTC. The chain couples TRBV19 to TRBJ1-2; weak D call: TRBD1 (5 bases). Germline loops: CDR1 LNHDA, CDR2 SQIVND (reference sequence). The CDR3 runs to 13 residues. Trimming took off 4 bases at V and 1 base at J, with 7 bases between the two ends. Based on the CDR3 plus reference TRBV19 and TRBJ1-2, the full variable domain is DGGITQSPKYLFRKEGQNVTLSCEQNLNHDAMYWYRQDPGQGLRLIYYSQIVNDFQKGDIAEGYSVSREKKESFPLTVTSAQKNPTAFYLCASSRQINYGYTFGSGTRLTVV.

This clone was recorded a few times. The chain combines TRBV4-1 with TRBJ1-6; 10 nucleotides align to TRBD1. Trimming at V came to 3 bases and at J to 4 bases, leaving 9 bases not matched to a gene. This CDR3 is 18 amino acids long. The germline V gene has CDR1 MGHRA and CDR2 YSYEKL. The CDR3 protein is CASSHPFRDRGYNSPLHF. The CDR3 DNA is TGCGCCAGCAGCCACCCCTTCCGGGACAGGGGTTATAATTCACCCCTCCACTTT.

The V call is TRBV18, the J call TRBJ2-3; 8 bases map to TRBD2. The CDR3 spans 17 residues. V was pared by 1 base and J by 4 bases, with 10 bases of the junction left unmatched. Germline V gene data show CDR1 as KGHSH and CDR2 as LQKENI. CDR3 in DNA: TGTGCCAGCTCACCACTAGGCGGGGGGACCAATCCAGATACGCAGTATTTT. Its translation: CASSPLGGGTNPDTQYF. The entire variable domain, with the rest obtained from reference TRBV18 and TRBJ2-3, is as follows: NAGVMQNPRHLVRRRGQEARLRCSPMKGHSHVYWYRQLPEEGLKFMVYLQKENIIDESGMPKERFSAEFPKEGPSILRIQQVVRGDSAAYFCASSPLGGGTNPDTQYFGPGTRLTVL.

The chain is built from TRBV4-2 and TRBJ2-1; TRBD2 matches at 10 bases. From germline, CDR1 is LGHNA and CDR2 YNFKEQ. The V gene end was trimmed by 0 bases and the J gene end by 4 bases; junction bases not matched to a gene: 6. CDR3 length equals 17 residues. CDR3: CASSQESGGARYNEQFF. The CDR3, as DNA: TGTGCCAGCAGCCAAGAGAGCGGGGGGGCCAGGTACAATGAGCAGTTCTTC.

The CDR3 region is CAREGLAGPSYEQYF. The DNA for the CDR3 is TGTGCCAGGGAGGGTCTAGCGGGCCCCTCCTACGAGCAGTACTTC. The gene calls are TRBV6-6 and TRBJ2-7, with TRBD2 matching 8 bases. The trim removed 9 bases at V and 0 bases at J, leaving 10 bases unmatched. This CDR3 comprises 15 residues. Germline V CDR1 and CDR2: MNHNY, SVGAGI (reference sequence).

This sequence joins TRBV15 and TRBJ2-2; D remains unclear. V was shortened by 4 bases and J by 3 bases, with 0 bases between the two germline ends. CDR1 is LNHNV, CDR2 YYDKDF, per germline (reference sequence). The CDR3 loop spans 11 amino acids. The CDR3 is CATSNTGELFF. The CDR3 DNA reads TGTGCCACCAGCAACACCGGGGAGCTGTTTTTT.

The chain is built from TRBV5-1 and TRBJ2-2; either TRBD1 or TRBD2 may supply D (6 bases each). CDR1 is SGHRS, CDR2 YFSETQ, per germline. V was clipped by 0 bases and J by 1 base, with 13 bases between them. The CDR3 loop spans 17 amino acids. Here the CDR3 reads CASSLAPGGQNTGELFF. CDR3 nucleotides: TGCGCCAGCAGCTTGGCCCCCGGGGGCCAGAACACCGGGGAGCTGTTTTTT.

The sample holds a few counts of this clone. The CDR3 region is CVRSCSLAGGYNEQFF. CDR3 sequence (DNA): TGTGTCAGAAGCTGCTCACTAGCGGGGGGCTACAATGAGCAGTTCTTC. V and J are TRBV7-5 and TRBJ2-1; the D segment call TRBD2 is taken from the table without a DNA check. TRBV7-5 is a listed pseudogene. This CDR3 has 16 residues.

The V and J genes are TRBV4-3 and TRBJ2-7; a weak D match, TRBD1 (6 bases). The CDR3 extends over 15 amino acids. The germline V gene encodes CDR1 LGHNA and CDR2 YSLEER. V lost 0 bases and J 5 bases, leaving 14 bases between the germline ends. CDR3 coding DNA: TGCGCCAGCAGCCAAGAGAGCACAGGGAGAAACGAGCAGTACTTC. Amino acid sequence: CASSQESTGRNEQYF.

The chain has TRBV6-1 and TRBJ1-5, with D hard to call. CDR1 and CDR2 from the germline V gene are MNHNS and SASEGT. Deletions cut 1 base from V and 3 bases from J, with 16 bases between. The CDR3 spans 17 residues. For the CDR3, the DNA is TGTGCCAGCAGTGAAGTGCTGGGCCGAGCGAACAATCAGCCCCAGCATTTT. Translation: CASSEVLGRANNQPQHF.

The count of this clone is one. The J gene is TRBJ1-2, the V gene TRBV6-1; D ambiguous. Trimming took 5 bases from V and 0 from J, leaving 7 bases between them. Germline CDR1 reads MNHNS; CDR2 reads SASEGT. The CDR3 runs to 13 residues. In DNA, the CDR3 is TGTGCCAGCAGTTCTGCACCTAACTATGGCTACACCTTC. Translation gives CASSSAPNYGYTF.

The genes are TRBV5-6 and TRBJ2-7; D possibly corresponds to TRBD2 (5 bases). There are 15 residues in the CDR3. Per the germline V gene, CDR1 is SGHDT and CDR2 is YYEEEE. The V gene lost 2 bases and the J gene lost 1 base, with 13 bases spanning the gap. The CDR3 protein is CASSFQRTMSYEQYF. The CDR3 region has the DNA TGTGCCAGCAGCTTTCAGCGGACGATGTCCTACGAGCAGTACTTC.